This T cell receptor beta chain was identified in a study of OX40 agonist ivuxolimab in advanced cancers. At the level of the study: An anti-OX40 (CD134) antibody with agonistic activity, ivuxolimab, was administered to patients.

Trimming left V 2 bases short and J 4 bases short, with 3 bases between. Germline V gene sequence: CDR1 MNHNY, CDR2 SVGAGI (reference sequence). The CDR3 is 12 amino acids. The data were produced by immunoSEQ multiplex PCR, yet TCRdb's version contains in-frame clones alone and is incomplete. The sample includes 35,000 to 45,000 clones, 89% of them seen just once. This clone was observed once. The material was CD4+ or CD8+ T cells sorted from blood, obtained in a trial of the OX40 agonist ivuxolimab. The V and J genes are TRBV6-6 and TRBJ1-5; the D is unclear. This clonotype originated in an adult with an advanced solid tumor such as melanoma, head and neck, liver or kidney cancer. CDR3 DNA sequence: TGTGCCAGCAGTTACATGAATCAGCCCCAGCATTTT. Protein: CASSYMNQPQHF.